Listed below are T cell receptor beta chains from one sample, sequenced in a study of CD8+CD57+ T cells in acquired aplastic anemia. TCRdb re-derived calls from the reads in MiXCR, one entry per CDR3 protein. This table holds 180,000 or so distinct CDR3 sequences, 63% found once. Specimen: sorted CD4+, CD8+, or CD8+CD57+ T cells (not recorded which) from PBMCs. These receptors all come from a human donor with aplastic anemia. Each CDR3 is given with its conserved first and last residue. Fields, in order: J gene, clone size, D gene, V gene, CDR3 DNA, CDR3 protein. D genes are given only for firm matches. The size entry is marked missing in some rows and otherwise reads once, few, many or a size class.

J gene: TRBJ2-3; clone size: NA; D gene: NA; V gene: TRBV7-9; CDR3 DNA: TGTGCCAGCAGCTTAACCCTACACAGGGATACGCAGTATTTT; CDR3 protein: CASSLTLHRDTQYF
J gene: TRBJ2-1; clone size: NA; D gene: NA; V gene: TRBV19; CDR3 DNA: TGTGCCAGTAGTATAGCGGATCCGATATTCGATGAGCAGTTCTTC; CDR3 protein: CASSIADPIFDEQFF
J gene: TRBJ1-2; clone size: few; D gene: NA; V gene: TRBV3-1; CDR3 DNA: TGTGCCAGCAGCCAAGCCACAAATGGCTACACCTTC; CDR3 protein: CASSQATNGYTF
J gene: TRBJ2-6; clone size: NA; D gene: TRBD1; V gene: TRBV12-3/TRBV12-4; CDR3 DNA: TGTGCCAGCAGTCTGACAGGGCCTGGGGCCAACGTCCTGACTTTC; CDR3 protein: CASSLTGPGANVLTF
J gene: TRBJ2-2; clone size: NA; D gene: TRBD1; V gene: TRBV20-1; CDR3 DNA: TGCAGTGCTAGACGGGACAGAGTCTTCCCGAACACCGGGGAGCTGTTTTTT; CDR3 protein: CSARRDRVFPNTGELFF
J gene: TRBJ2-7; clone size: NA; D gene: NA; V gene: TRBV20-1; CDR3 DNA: TGCAGTGCTAGAGATCTCACAGGGAGCTACGAGCAGTACTTC; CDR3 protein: CSARDLTGSYEQYF
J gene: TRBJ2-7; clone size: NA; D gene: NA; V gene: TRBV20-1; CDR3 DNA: TGCAGCGTAATTCTACCTAGGGCAGGAGTCCTTAGAGAGCAGTACTTC; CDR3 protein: CSVILPRAGVLREQYF
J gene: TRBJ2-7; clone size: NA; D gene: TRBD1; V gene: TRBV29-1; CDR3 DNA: TGCAGCGTGAGCGGACAGGGGAGGTTCGAGCAGTACTTC; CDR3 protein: CSVSGQGRFEQYF
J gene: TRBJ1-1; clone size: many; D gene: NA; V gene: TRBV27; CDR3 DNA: TGTGCCAGCAGTCCATCCTTCGGCGACACTGAAGCTTTCTTT; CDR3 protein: CASSPSFGDTEAFF
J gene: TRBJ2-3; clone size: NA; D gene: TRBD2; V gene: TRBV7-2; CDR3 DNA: TGTGCCAGCAGCCCCTGGACTAGCTCTCTCACAGATACGCAGTATTTT; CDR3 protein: CASSPWTSSLTDTQYF
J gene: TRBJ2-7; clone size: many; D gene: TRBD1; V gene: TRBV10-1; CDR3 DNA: TGCGCCAGCTCAGAGGGGGACAGGGGTTCCTACGAGCAGTACTTC; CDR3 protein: CASSEGDRGSYEQYF
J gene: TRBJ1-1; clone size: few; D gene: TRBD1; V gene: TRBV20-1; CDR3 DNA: TGCAGTGCTAGAGATCCCAGGGGGGATCCTGAAGCTTTCTTT; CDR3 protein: CSARDPRGDPEAFF
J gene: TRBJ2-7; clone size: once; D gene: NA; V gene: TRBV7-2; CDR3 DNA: TGTGCCAGCAGCTTTCTCAGGGGACACGAGCAGTACTTC; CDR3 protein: CASSFLRGHEQYF
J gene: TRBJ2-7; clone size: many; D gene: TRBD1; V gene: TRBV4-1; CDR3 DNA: TGCGCCAGCAGCACCCGGACAGGGGCCCCTTACGAGCAGTACTTC; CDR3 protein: CASSTRTGAPYEQYF
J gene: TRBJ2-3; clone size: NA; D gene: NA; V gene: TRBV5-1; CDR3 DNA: TGCGCCAGCAGCTTGGCTACAGCCCCGCGCACAGATACGCAGTATTTT; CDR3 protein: CASSLATAPRTDTQYF
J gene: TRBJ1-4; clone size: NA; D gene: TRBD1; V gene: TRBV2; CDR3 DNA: TGTGCCACGGGACAGGGCCATGAAAAACTGTTTTTT; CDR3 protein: CATGQGHEKLFF
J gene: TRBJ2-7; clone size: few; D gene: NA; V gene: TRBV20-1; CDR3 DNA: TGTAGTGTCGTAGCCCAGGGAATCGGCTACGAGCAGTACTTC; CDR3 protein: CSVVAQGIGYEQYF
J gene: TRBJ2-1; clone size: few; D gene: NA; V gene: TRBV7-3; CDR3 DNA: TGTGCCAGCAATCACCTACGGTACAATGAGCAGTTCTTC; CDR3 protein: CASNHLRYNEQFF
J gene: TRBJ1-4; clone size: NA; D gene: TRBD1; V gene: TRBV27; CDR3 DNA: TGTGCCAGCAGTTTACACGGGGACAGTACTAATGAAAAACTGTTTTTT; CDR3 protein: CASSLHGDSTNEKLFF
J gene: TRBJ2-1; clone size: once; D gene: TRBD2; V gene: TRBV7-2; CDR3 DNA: TGTGCCAGCAGCCCCAGACTAGCCATCTATGAGCAGTTCTTC; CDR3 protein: CASSPRLAIYEQFF
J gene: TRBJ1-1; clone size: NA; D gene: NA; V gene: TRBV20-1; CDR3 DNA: TGCAGTGCGCCAACCAGGAGAACCACTGAAGCTTTCTTT; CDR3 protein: CSAPTRRTTEAFF
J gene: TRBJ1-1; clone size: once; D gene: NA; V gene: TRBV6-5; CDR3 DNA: TGTGCCAGCACGAAGGGTAGAGTAAACACTGAAGCTTTCTTT; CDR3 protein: CASTKGRVNTEAFF
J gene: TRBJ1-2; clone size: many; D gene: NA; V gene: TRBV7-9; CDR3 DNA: TGTGCCAGTAGTCTTGATGGCTACACCTTC; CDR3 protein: CASSLDGYTF
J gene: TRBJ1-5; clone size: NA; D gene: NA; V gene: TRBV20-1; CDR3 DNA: TGCAGTGCCAGCCGTGAGGGGTGGGGGCAGCCCCAGCATTTT; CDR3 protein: CSASREGWGQPQHF
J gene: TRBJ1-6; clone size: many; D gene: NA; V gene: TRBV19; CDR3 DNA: TGTGCCAGTAGTAACGACATAGGGGGTAATTCACCCCTCCACTTT; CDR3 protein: CASSNDIGGNSPLHF
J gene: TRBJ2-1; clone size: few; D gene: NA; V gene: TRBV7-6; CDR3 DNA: TGTGCCAGCAGCTCGACCTACAATGAGCAGTTCTTC; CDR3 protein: CASSSTYNEQFF
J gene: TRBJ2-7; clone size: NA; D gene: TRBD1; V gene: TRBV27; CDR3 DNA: TGTGCCAGCAGTTTAATCCCAGGGGGACAGGGGACCTACGAGCAGTACTTC; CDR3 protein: CASSLIPGGQGTYEQYF
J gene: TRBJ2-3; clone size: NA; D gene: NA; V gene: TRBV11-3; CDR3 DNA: TGTGCCAGCAGCCCTTGGGTGGGGAGCACAGATACGCAGTATTTT; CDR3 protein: CASSPWVGSTDTQYF
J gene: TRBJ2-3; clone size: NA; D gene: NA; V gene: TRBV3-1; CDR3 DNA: TGTGCCAGCAGCCATTCGGGGAGCACAGATACGCAGTATTTT; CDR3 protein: CASSHSGSTDTQYF
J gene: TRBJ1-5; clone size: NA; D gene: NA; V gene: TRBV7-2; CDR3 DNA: TGTGCCAGCAGCTTCGTAAATCAGCCCCAGCATTTT; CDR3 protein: CASSFVNQPQHF
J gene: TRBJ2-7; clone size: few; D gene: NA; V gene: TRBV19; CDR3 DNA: TGTGCCAGTAGTATAAGTCAGGGGTACCACGAGCAGTACTTC; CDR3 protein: CASSISQGYHEQYF
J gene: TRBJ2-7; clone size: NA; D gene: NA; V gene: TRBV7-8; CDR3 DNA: TGCGCCAGCAGCCAAGGGACCAGCCTCTACGAGCAGTACTTC; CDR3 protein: CASSQGTSLYEQYF
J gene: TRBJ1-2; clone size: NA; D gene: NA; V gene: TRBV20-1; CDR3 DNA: TGCAGTGCTAGAGACAGGGGCTATGGCTACACCTTC; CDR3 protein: CSARDRGYGYTF
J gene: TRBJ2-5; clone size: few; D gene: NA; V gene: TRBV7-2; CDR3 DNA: TGTGCCAGCAGCTTTTGGGGTAGAGAGACCCAGTACTTC; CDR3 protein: CASSFWGRETQYF
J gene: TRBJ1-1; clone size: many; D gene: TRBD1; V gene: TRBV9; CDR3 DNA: TGTGCCAGCGGATCCTCAGGGGGCGGCACTGAAGCTTTCTTT; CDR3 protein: CASGSSGGGTEAFF
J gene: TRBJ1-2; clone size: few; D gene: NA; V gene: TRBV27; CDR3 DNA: TGTGCCGGCAGTCCCCTTGCAGAGTATGGCTACACCTTC; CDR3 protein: CAGSPLAEYGYTF
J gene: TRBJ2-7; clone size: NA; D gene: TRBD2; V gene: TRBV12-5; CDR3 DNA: TGTGCTAGTGGTCGGGGACTAGCGGGAGCGCAGTACTTC; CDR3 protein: CASGRGLAGAQYF
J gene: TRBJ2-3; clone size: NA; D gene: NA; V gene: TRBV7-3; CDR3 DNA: TGTGCCAGCAGCTTAGCGGCCTACACAGATACGCAGTATTTT; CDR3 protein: CASSLAAYTDTQYF
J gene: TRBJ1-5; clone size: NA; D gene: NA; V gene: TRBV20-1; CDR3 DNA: TGCAGTGCTAGAGACCCAGAGAATCAGCCCCAGCATTTT; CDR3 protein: CSARDPENQPQHF
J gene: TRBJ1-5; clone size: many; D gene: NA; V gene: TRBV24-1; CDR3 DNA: TGTGCCACCAGTGAAAGGACGGTGAATCAGCCCCAGCATTTT; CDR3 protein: CATSERTVNQPQHF
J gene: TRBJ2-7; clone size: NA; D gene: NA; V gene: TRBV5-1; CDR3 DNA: TGTGCCAGCAGCCTGAAGGATTACGAGCAGTACTTC; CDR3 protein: CASSLKDYEQYF
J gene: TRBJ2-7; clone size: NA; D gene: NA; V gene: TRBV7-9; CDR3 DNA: TGTGCCAGCAGCTTAGCTGGGGCACTGTACGAGCAGTACTTC; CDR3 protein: CASSLAGALYEQYF
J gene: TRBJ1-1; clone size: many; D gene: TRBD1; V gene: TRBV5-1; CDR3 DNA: TGCGCCAGCAGCCCTCGGACAGGGAGGACACCTGAAGCTTTCTTT; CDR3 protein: CASSPRTGRTPEAFF